The 9 T cell receptor beta chains reported below all come from one sample, sequenced in a study of naive and memory T cell subsets (dated by TCRdb to between 2016 and 2019). Broader findings and caveats from the paper: Naive repertoires, especially CD8, contained a few larger clonotypes, possibly memory cells re-expressing CD45RA.

The library was prepared using UMI-ligation and nested PCR. The reads were generated on an Illumina MiSeq. The beta constant-region primer consisted of an equimolar mixture of two oligonucleotides that together covered TRBC1 and TRBC2. The ligated cDNA went through four rounds of PCR with nested alpha and beta constant-region primers together with the SP2 primer. In TCRdb, the public reads were trimmed at Q25 with fastp and aligned with MiXCR, with productive beta chains retained. Under each unique CDR3 protein, matching rows form one entry showing the most common genes and DNA. This sample comprises 130,000 to 150,000 distinct CDR3 sequences, about 23% of them detected only once. Jointly, the top ten make up over 0.09% of the sample. Antigens of these TCRs are unknown. The sequencing input was naive CD4+ T cells from blood. The intended sense of this specimen's cell subset or site label: naive T cells, CD45RA high CD27+. These receptors all come from a human donor in good health.

As DNA, the CDR3 is TGCGCCAGCAGCTTGGGGACAGGGTTATATCAAGAAAAACTGTTTTTT. Protein product: CASSLGTGLYQEKLFF. The chain combines TRBV5-1 with TRBJ1-4; 8 bases fit TRBD1. This CDR3 spans 16 amino acids. Germline V gene sequence: CDR1 SGHRS, CDR2 YFSETQ. With 0 bases clipped from V and 8 bases from J, the junction kept 9 bases outside the gene matches.

This clonotype appeared a single time. The chain couples TRBV6-1 to TRBJ2-7, with 9 nucleotides matching TRBD1. This CDR3 has 12 residues. CDR1 is MNHNS, CDR2 SASEGT, per germline. With V trimmed by 9 bases and J by 5 bases, 5 bases remained unmatched. In nucleotides, the CDR3 is TGTGCCAGTCGACAGGGGGTCCACGAGCAGTACTTC. Encoded protein: CASRQGVHEQYF.

This clonotype was counted many times. The CDR3 protein is CASSLGQPSSYNEQFF. The CDR3 nucleotides read TGTGCCAGCAGCTTAGGACAGCCCAGCTCCTACAATGAGCAGTTCTTC. V and J are TRBV7-2 and TRBJ2-1, with D possibly being TRBD1 (5 bases). Germline CDR1 is SGHTA and CDR2 is FQGNSA. The CDR3 has 16 amino acids. Trimming shortened V by 1 base and J by 0 bases, and 10 bases separated the two germline ends.

This clonotype came up a few times. The chain carries TRBV6-1 and TRBJ1-1; D remains ambiguous. V lost 10 bases and J lost 0, with 12 bases in between. There are 13 residues in the CDR3. The germline gives CDR1 MNHNS, CDR2 SASEGT. The CDR3 here is CATTPVLNTEAFF. In nucleotides, the CDR3 is TGTGCCACCACACCGGTTTTGAACACTGAAGCTTTCTTT.

This chain uses TRBV5-5 with TRBJ2-7; D may be TRBD1 (5 bases). There are 15 residues in the CDR3. Germline CDR1 SGHKS, CDR2 YYEKEE (reference sequence). V was trimmed by 0 bases and J by 3 bases, leaving 13 bases between them. CDR3 loop: CASSLGTQNYYEQYF. CDR3 coding DNA: TGTGCCAGCAGCTTGGGGACACAGAATTACTACGAGCAGTACTTC. Full variable domain (remainder filled in from reference TRBV5-5 and TRBJ2-7): DAGVTQSPTHLIKTRGQQVTLRCSPISGHKSVSWYQQVLGQGPQFIFQYYEKEERGRGNFPDRFSARQFPNYSSELNVNALLLGDSALYLCASSLGTQNYYEQYFGPGTRLTVT.

The CDR3 protein is CAWSVGTRQPQHF. The CDR3 coding sequence is TGTGCCTGGAGTGTTGGAACAAGGCAGCCCCAGCATTTT. V and J are TRBV30 and TRBJ1-5; D is ambiguous. V lost 0 bases, J lost 7 bases, and 10 bases lay in between. Per the germline V gene, CDR1 is GTSNPN and CDR2 is SVGIG (reference sequence). The CDR3 is made up of 13 amino acids.

V and J are TRBV30 and TRBJ2-1; a possible D gene is TRBD2 (7 bases). The V gene lost 0 bases and the J gene lost 8 bases, with 17 bases spanning the gap. CDR1 is GTSNPN, CDR2 SVGIG, per germline (reference sequence). The CDR3 length is 15 residues. CDR3 coding DNA: TGTGCCTGGAGTGTACGGCCAGGGAGGGGGTATGAGCAGTTCTTC. The encoded protein is CAWSVRPGRGYEQFF.

The chain uses TRBV6-2 or TRBV6-3 and TRBJ1-1; unclear D gene. This CDR3 spans 14 amino acids. Germline loops: CDR1 MNHEY, CDR2 SVGEGT. The V end was cut by 0 bases, the J end by 6 bases, with 11 bases between. CDR3 in amino acids: CASSYSRSRSEAFF. In DNA, the CDR3 is TGTGCCAGCAGTTACTCGAGGAGTCGCTCTGAAGCTTTCTTT.

This clonotype was seen more than once but under ten times. The chain combines TRBV9 with TRBJ2-2; maybe TRBD2 (6 bases). CDR1 and CDR2 (germline): SGDLS, YYNGEE. The CDR3 has 14 residues. V lost 2 bases and J 7 bases, leaving 12 bases between the germline ends. The CDR3 is CASSVAGRVGELFF. CDR3 nucleotide sequence: TGTGCCAGCAGCGTTGCGGGAAGAGTCGGGGAGCTGTTTTTT.